This T cell receptor (beta chain) is from a study of cytomegalovirus exposure and HLA in healthy donors. Study summary: In an earlier analysis, 95 million to 130 million unique TCR beta sequences were found from 150 million to 200 million T cells. General study findings and limits: In a later analysis, specific HLA alleles were associated with approximately 17,000 TCR beta sequences at a 0.05 false discovery rate.

Use of 60 Vbeta and 13 Jbeta primers characterized the PCR. Study processing details: Among the unique TCR beta chains that a later analysis counted, about 85 million in all, about 12 million were shared. The protocol was immunoSEQ multiplex PCR, while the TCRdb copy is restricted to in-frame clones and leaves out a portion. The V and J calls and clone size are taken from that table; D and trimming were inferred from the DNA. The listing records over 100,000 clones. Comments on this clone: What it binds is not known.

Germline lookup yields CDR1 SNHLY and CDR2 FYNNEI. This CDR3 spans 15 amino acids. This TCR came from a man aged 25 to 40 in good health and CMV-seronegative. This sequence joins TRBV2 and TRBJ2-5; 11 positions match TRBD2. Near its end, the DNA agrees better with TRBJ2-7, so the J call may be wrong. The material sequenced was PBMCs. The DNA of the CDR3 is TGTGCCAGCAAGCCCCTACTAGCGGGGGATTACGAGCAGTACTTC. Its translation is CASKPLLAGDYEQYF.